The T cell receptor (beta chain) described here comes from a study of T cell repertoires in cytomegalovirus infection. As regards this clonotype: What it recognizes is unknown.

Germline V gene sequence: CDR1 MGHDK, CDR2 SYGVNS. This CDR3 region has 13 residues. The germline V and J ends were trimmed by 5 bases and 2 bases, with 9 bases remaining between them. TCRdb fed the reads into MiXCR, producing one record per CDR3 protein. The sample includes about 830,000 distinct CDR3 sequences, about 31% of them seen just once. The receptor comes from a human donor in good health (CMV status not recorded). Some clones in this sample may be carry-over from other donors' samples. The starting material was cultured CD8+ T cells from PBMCs, obtained from culture after CMV antigen stimulation. The gene calls are TRBV25-1 and TRBJ2-5; D call uncertain. The CDR3 spells CASSQHSQETQYF. The DNA for the CDR3 is TGTGCCAGCAGTCAGCATTCTCAAGAGACCCAGTACTTC.